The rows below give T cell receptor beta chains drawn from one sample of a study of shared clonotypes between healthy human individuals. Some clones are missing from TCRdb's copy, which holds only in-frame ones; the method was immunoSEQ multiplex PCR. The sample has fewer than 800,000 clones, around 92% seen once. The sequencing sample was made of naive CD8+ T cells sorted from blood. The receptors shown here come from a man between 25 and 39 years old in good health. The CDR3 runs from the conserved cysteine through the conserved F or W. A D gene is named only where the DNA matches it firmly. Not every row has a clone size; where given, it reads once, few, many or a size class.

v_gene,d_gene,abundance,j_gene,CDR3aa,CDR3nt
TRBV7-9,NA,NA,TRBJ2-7,CASSPPEGQSPYEQYF,TGTGCCAGCAGCCCTCCCGAAGGACAGTCCCCCTACGAGCAGTACTTC
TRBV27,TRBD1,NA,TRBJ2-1,CASTIGTVGLSSYNEQFF,TGTGCCAGCACTATTGGGACAGTTGGCCTGAGCTCCTACAATGAGCAGTTCTTC
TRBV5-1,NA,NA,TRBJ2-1,CASSLARISSYNEQFF,TGCGCCAGCAGCTTGGCCCGAATAAGCTCCTACAATGAGCAGTTCTTC
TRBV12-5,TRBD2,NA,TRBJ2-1,CASGNSGSRSYNEQFF,TGTGCTAGTGGTAATAGCGGGAGTCGGTCCTACAATGAGCAGTTCTTC
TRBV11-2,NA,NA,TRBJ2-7,CASSPGGPYEQYF,TGTGCCAGCAGCCCCGGGGGCCCCTACGAGCAGTACTTC
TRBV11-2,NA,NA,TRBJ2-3,CASSLGGRETDTQYF,TGTGCCAGCAGCTTAGGGGGCAGAGAGACAGATACGCAGTATTTT
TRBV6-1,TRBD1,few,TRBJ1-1,CASSNTGVSEAFF,TGTGCCAGCAGTAACACAGGGGTCTCTGAAGCTTTCTTT
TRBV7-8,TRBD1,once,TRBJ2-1,CASSPSRGQHTPRGQFF,TGTGCCAGCAGTCCAAGCAGGGGGCAGCACACCCCGAGGGGGCAGTTCTTC
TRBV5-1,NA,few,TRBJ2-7,CASSSAGAGLTYEQYF,TGCGCCAGCAGCTCCGCCGGGGCAGGCCTGACCTACGAGCAGTACTTC
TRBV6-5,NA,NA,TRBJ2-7,CASSYGGMVNEQYF,TGTGCCAGCAGTTACGGGGGGATGGTAAACGAGCAGTACTTC
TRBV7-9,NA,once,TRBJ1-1,CASSPPSGPEAFF,TGTGCCAGCAGCCCCCCCTCAGGGCCTGAAGCTTTCTTT
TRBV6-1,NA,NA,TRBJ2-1,CASSELSVKFSYNEQFF,TGTGCCAGCAGTGAGCTTAGCGTGAAATTCTCCTACAATGAGCAGTTCTTC
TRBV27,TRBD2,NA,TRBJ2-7,CASSLTGTSAYEQYF,TGTGCCAGCAGTCTGACCGGGACTAGCGCCTACGAGCAGTACTTC
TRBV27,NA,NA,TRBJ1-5,CASRRGGNQPQHF,TGTGCCAGCAGACGGGGAGGCAATCAGCCCCAGCATTTT
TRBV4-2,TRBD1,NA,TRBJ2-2,CASSQGTGDWNTGELFF,TGTGCCAGCAGCCAAGGAACAGGGGATTGGAACACCGGGGAGCTGTTTTTT
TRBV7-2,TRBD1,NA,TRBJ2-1,CASSYRTGGADEQFF,TGTGCCAGCAGCTACAGGACAGGGGGCGCGGATGAGCAGTTCTTC
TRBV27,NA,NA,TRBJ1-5,CASSLGTGNQPQHF,TGTGCCAGCAGTCTTGGGACGGGCAATCAGCCCCAGCATTTT
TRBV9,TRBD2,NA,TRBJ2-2,CASSAPSGSSGELFF,TGTGCCAGCAGCGCACCTAGCGGGAGTAGCGGGGAGCTGTTTTTT
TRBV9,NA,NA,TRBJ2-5,CASSGGTQETQYF,TGTGCCAGCAGCGGCGGGACACAAGAGACCCAGTACTTC
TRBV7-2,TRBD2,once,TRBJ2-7,CASSLGLAGVEQYF,TGTGCCAGCAGCCTCGGACTAGCGGGAGTCGAGCAGTACTTC
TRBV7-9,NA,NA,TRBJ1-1,CASSLGPGAEAFF,TGTGCCAGCAGCTTAGGACCGGGGGCTGAAGCTTTCTTT
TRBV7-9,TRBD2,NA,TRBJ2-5,CASSLPGGETQYF,TGTGCCAGCAGCTTACCGGGAGGGGAGACCCAGTACTTC
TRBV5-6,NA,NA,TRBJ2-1,CASSLGLTINEQFF,TGTGCCAGCAGCTTGGGGCTTACAATCAATGAGCAGTTCTTC
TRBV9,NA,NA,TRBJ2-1,CASSSGGTHNEQFF,TGTGCCAGCAGCTCGGGCGGGACGCACAATGAGCAGTTCTTC
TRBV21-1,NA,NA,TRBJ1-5,CASSKSGKNVGRRLSNQPQHF,TGTGCCAGCAGCAAATCCGGCAAAAATGTGGGGCGAAGATTAAGTAATCAGCCCCAGCATTTT
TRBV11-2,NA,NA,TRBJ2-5,CASSGLGQQETQYF,TGTGCCAGCAGCGGCTTGGGGCAGCAAGAGACCCAGTACTTC
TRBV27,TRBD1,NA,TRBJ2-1,CASSSGQGQFF,TGTGCCAGCAGTTCGGGACAGGGCCAGTTCTTC
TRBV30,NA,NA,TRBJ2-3,CAWNLGSTDTQYF,TGTGCCTGGAATCTGGGGAGCACAGATACGCAGTATTTT
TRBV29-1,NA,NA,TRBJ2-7,CSVRDHYEQYF,TGCAGCGTGCGTGACCATTACGAGCAGTACTTC
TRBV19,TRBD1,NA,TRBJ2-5,CASSMSGQGQETQYF,TGTGCCAGTAGTATGTCGGGACAGGGCCAAGAGACCCAGTACTTC
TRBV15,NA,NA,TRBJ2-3,CATSRDPVGTDTQYF,TGTGCCACCAGCAGAGACCCAGTTGGGACAGATACGCAGTATTTT
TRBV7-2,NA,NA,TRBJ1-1,CASSLGRSGNTEAFF,TGTGCCAGCAGCTTAGGAAGGAGTGGGAACACTGAAGCTTTCTTT
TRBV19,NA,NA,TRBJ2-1,CASSENPRSYNEQFF,TGTGCCAGTAGTGAAAACCCCCGCTCCTACAATGAGCAGTTCTTC
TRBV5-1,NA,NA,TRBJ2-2,CASSHLDGVGGDTGELFF,TGCGCCAGCAGCCACCTAGATGGCGTGGGCGGGGACACCGGGGAGCTGTTTTTT
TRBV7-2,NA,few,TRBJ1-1,CASSLGSRGLNTEAFF,TGTGCCAGCAGCTTAGGGAGCCGGGGTTTGAACACTGAAGCTTTCTTT
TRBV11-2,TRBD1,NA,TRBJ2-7,CASSGGQGELWEQYF,TGTGCCAGCAGCGGGGGACAGGGAGAACTCTGGGAGCAGTACTTC
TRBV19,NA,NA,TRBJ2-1,CASSIDRGGRGEQFF,TGTGCCAGTAGTATAGATCGTGGGGGCCGGGGTGAGCAGTTCTTC
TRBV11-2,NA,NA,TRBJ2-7,CASSLFLTSKGTDEQYF,TGTGCCAGCAGCTTATTTTTGACTAGTAAGGGAACGGACGAGCAGTACTTC
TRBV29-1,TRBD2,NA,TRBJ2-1,CSVIPSSGLTTYNEQFF,TGCAGCGTGATACCATCTAGCGGGTTAACCACCTACAATGAGCAGTTCTTC
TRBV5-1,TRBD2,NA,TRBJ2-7,CASSLEGLAGGYEQYF,TGCGCCAGCAGCCTCGAAGGACTAGCGGGAGGATACGAGCAGTACTTC
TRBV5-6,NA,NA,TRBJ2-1,CASSLGRREDPYNEQFF,TGTGCCAGCAGCTTGGGGCGGCGGGAAGATCCCTACAATGAGCAGTTCTTC
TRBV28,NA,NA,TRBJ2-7,CASSLEGEQYF,TGTGCCAGCAGTTTAGAGGGCGAGCAGTACTTC
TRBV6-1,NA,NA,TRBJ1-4,CASNTRDIWAEKLFF,TGTGCCAGCAATACCCGGGATATTTGGGCTGAAAAACTGTTTTTT
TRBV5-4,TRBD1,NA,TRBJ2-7,CASSFKGARHEQYF,TGTGCCAGCAGCTTCAAGGGGGCGAGGCACGAGCAGTACTTC
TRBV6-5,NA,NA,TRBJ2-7,CASRAETASTYEQYF,TGTGCCAGCAGGGCCGAGACAGCGTCCACCTACGAGCAGTACTTC
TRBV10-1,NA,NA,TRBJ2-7,CASSEGGNSYEQYF,TGCGCCAGCAGTGAAGGGGGTAACTCCTACGAGCAGTACTTC
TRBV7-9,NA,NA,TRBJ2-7,CASSLDTGAARYEQYF,TGTGCCAGCAGCTTAGATACGGGGGCCGCCCGTTACGAGCAGTACTTC
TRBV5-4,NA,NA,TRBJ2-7,CASSPVEGSYEQYF,TGTGCCAGCAGCCCGGTGGAAGGGTCCTACGAGCAGTACTTC
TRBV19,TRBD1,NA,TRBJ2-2,CASQGPETGVWITGELFF,TGTGCCAGTCAGGGCCCAGAGACAGGGGTCTGGATCACCGGGGAGCTGTTTTTT
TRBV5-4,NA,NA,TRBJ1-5,CASSLAGNQPQHF,TGTGCCAGCAGCTTGGCTGGCAATCAGCCCCAGCATTTT
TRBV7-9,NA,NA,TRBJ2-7,CASGTTSLNEQYF,TGTGCCAGCGGAACTACTAGTCTCAACGAGCAGTACTTC
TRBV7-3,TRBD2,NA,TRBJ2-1,CASSLEVGGPFNEQFF,TGTGCCAGCAGCTTAGAGGTGGGAGGGCCCTTCAATGAGCAGTTCTTC
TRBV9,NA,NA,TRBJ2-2,CASSPTAGELFF,TGTGCCAGCAGCCCCACGGCCGGGGAGCTGTTTTTT